This T cell receptor (beta chain) was found in a study of blood T cell repertoires in COVID-19. At the level of the study: Specimens from acute and convalescent COVID-19 originated in the United States, Italy and Spain. The cDNA or gDNA used as material had been derived from T cells, B-cell-depleted T cells, or PBMCs.

Under the authors' procedure: Amplification with reference gene primers provided the estimates of nucleated cell counts. Libraries were prepared by immunoSEQ multiplex PCR; TCRdb keeps only in-frame clonotypes and omits some of them. From that table come the V and J calls and clone size; the DNA was used to work out D and trimming. The table includes 310,000 or so clones, 80% to 95% detected once. J lost 5 bases, V lost 5 bases, and 8 bases had no gene match. CDR3 size: 15 residues. The V gene's germline CDR1 is LNHDA and CDR2 SQIVND (reference sequence). The chain uses TRBV19 and TRBJ2-3; the match to TRBD1 covers 9 bases. The clonotype comes from a woman in her 30s with COVID-19, enrolled during active disease. Sample: peripheral blood. CDR3 DNA sequence: TGTGCCAGTAGTCTCGGGACAGGGACGGGAGATACGCAGTATTTT. Residues: CASSLGTGTGDTQYF.